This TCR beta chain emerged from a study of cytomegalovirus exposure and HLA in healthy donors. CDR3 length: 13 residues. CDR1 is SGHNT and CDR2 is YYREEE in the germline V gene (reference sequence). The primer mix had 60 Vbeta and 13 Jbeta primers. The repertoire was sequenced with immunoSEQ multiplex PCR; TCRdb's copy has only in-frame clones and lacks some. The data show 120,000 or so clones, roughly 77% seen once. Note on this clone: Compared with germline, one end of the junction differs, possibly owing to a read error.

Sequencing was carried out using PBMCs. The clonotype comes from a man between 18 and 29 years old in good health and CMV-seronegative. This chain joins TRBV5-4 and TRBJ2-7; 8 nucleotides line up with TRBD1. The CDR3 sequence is CASNLDRVGEQYF. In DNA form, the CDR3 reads TGTGCCAGCAACTTGGACAGGGTCGGTGAGCAGTACTTC.